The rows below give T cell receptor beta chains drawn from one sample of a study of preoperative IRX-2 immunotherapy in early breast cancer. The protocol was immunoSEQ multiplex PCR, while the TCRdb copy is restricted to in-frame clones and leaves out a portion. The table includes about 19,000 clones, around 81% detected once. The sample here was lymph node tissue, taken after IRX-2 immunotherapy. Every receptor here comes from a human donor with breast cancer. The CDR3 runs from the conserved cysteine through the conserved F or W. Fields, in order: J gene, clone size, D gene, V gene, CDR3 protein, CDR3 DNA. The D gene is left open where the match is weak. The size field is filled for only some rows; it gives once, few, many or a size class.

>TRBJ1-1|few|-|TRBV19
CASSTRDGNTEAFF
TGTGCCAGTAGTACCCGGGACGGGAACACTGAAGCTTTCTTT
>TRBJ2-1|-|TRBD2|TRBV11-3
CASSISSGLAGREQFF
TGTGCCAGCAGCATCTCCTCGGGACTAGCGGGACGTGAGCAGTTCTTC
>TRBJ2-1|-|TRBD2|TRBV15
CASSSGTSGTSSYNEQFF
TGTGCCAGCAGCTCAGGGACTAGCGGGACCAGCTCCTACAATGAGCAGTTCTTC
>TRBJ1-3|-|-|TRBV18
CASSPPGEPGNTIYF
TGTGCCAGCTCACCCCCCGGCGAACCTGGAAACACCATATATTTT
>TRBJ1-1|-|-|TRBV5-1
CASSLAVGSNTEAFF
TGCGCCAGCAGCTTGGCCGTGGGGTCGAACACTGAAGCTTTCTTT
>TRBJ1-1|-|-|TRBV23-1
CASSFGQNTEAFF
TGCGCCAGCAGCTTTGGACAGAACACTGAAGCTTTCTTT
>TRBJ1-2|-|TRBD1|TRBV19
CASSIGQGNYGYTF
TGTGCCAGTAGTATTGGACAGGGGAACTATGGCTACACCTTC
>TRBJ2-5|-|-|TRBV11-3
CASSPVGGFRETQYF
TGTGCCAGCAGCCCGGTGGGGGGTTTTCGGGAGACCCAGTACTTC
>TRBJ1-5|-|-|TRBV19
CASSGVRNQPQHF
TGTGCCAGTTCCGGGGTCCGCAATCAGCCCCAGCATTTT
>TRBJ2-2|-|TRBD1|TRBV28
CASTGQLNTGELFF
TGTGCCAGTACGGGACAGCTGAACACCGGGGAGCTGTTTTTT